The entry below gives a single T cell receptor beta chain sequence along with its context. The time point is: patch test 2, 6 weeks after DPC sensitization. Described treatment: therapeutic diphenylcyclopropenone sensitization with weekly scalp DPC. These data come from a study of human T cells and chemical hapten exposure. TCRdb analysed the RACE reads with MiXCR anew, one entry per CDR3 protein. The sample shows some 100,000 distinct CDR3 sequences, approximately 8.6% of them seen only once. The sequencing used whole blood, collected in connection with sensitization to the hapten diphenylcyclopropenone (DPC). This receptor was obtained from a woman aged 40 to 50 with alopecia areata. Some clones in this sample may be carry-over from other donors' samples.

The CDR3 here is CASSQGGRSTGELFF. DNA for the CDR3: TGCGCCAGCAGCCAAGGGGGTCGTAGCACCGGGGAGCTGTTTTTT. The rearrangement uses TRBV5-1 and TRBJ2-2; D may be TRBD1 (6 bases). Trimming shortened V by 4 bases and J by 4 bases, and 14 bases separated the two germline ends. The CDR3 is 15 residues long. Germline V gene sequence: CDR1 SGHRS, CDR2 YFSETQ. Based on the CDR3 plus reference TRBV5-1 and TRBJ2-2, the full variable domain is KAGVTQTPRYLIKTRGQQVTLSCSPISGHRSVSWYQQTPGQGLQFLFEYFSETQRNKGNFPGRFSGRQFSNSRSEMNVSTLELGDSALYLCASSQGGRSTGELFFGEGSRLTVL.